Below, 6 T cell receptor beta chains from the same sample are listed, as sequenced in a study of regulatory T cells in long-lasting Graves disease (dated by TCRdb to the early 2020s). Libraries were made using multiplex PCR. TCRdb shows the sequencer as Illumina HiSeq 4000. iRepertoire HTBI primers and Arm-PCR amplification of CDR3 regions were used to construct TCR beta libraries. Through fastp at Q25 and MiXCR, TCRdb rebuilt clones from the public reads, retaining in-frame beta chains. Each entry merges the rows of one CDR3 protein and shows their most common DNA and genes. The sample records 420,000 or so distinct CDR3 sequences, around 20% of which are singletons. About a quarter of the sample is taken by the ten largest. Taken with the paper, the label for time point translates to: persistent/refractory GD, antithyroid drugs over 5 years with positive TRAb. RNA was extracted from PBMCs in TRIzol for both TCR sequencing and RNA sequencing.

Sequenced material: peripheral blood mononuclear cells (PBMCs), taken when the disease was refractory, from a patient treated with antithyroid drugs. All receptors derive from a female donor with Graves disease.

This chain links TRBV10-3 with TRBJ2-3; D is perhaps TRBD2 (6 bases). The length of the CDR3 is 17 residues. Trimming removed 3 bases from V and 0 bases from J, with 16 bases in between. Germline CDR1 is ENHRY and CDR2 is SYGVKD. CDR3 protein: CAISDSLASPSTDTQYF. CDR3 sequence (DNA): TGTGCCATCAGTGATTCGCTAGCGTCGCCTAGCACAGATACGCAGTATTTT.

The chain couples TRBV5-4 to TRBJ2-7; 9 nucleotides line up with TRBD1. Trimming at V came to 0 bases and at J to 2 bases, leaving 24 bases not matched to a gene. The CDR3 has 22 amino acids. The germline CDR1 and CDR2 sequences are SGHNT and YYREEE (reference sequence). In DNA form, the CDR3 reads TGTGCCAGCAGCTTGGTTGCGGGGACAGGGCGGGGAAGCGGGCAGGGAACCTACGAGCAGTACTTC. It translates to CASSLVAGTGRGSGQGTYEQYF.

This chain links TRBV10-3 with TRBJ2-7; TRBD2 aligns across 10 bases. Unmatched junction bases numbered 6, after V lost 6 bases and J lost 4 bases. Germline V gives CDR1 ENHRY, CDR2 SYGVKD. This CDR3 contains 14 residues. CDR3 protein: CAIRELAGQYEQYF. Here the CDR3 DNA reads TGTGCCATCAGGGAACTAGCGGGGCAATACGAGCAGTACTTC.

This clonotype was observed many times. This chain connects TRBV28 to TRBJ2-7, with TRBD2 as a possible D gene (6 bases). V was cut by 3 bases and J by 5 bases, with 14 bases left in between. Per the germline V gene, CDR1 is MDHEN and CDR2 is SYDVKM. The CDR3 is 14 residues long. This CDR3 is CASSLGGLSHEQYF. In DNA form, the CDR3 reads TGTGCCAGCAGTTTGGGGGGACTTTCTCACGAGCAGTACTTC. The variable domain in full, with the rest retrieved from reference TRBV28 and TRBJ2-7, is DVKVTQSSRYLVKRTGEKVFLECVQDMDHENMFWYRQDPGLGLRLIYFSYDVKMKEKGDIPEGYSVSREKKERFSLILESASTNQTSMYLCASSLGGLSHEQYFGPGTRLTVT.

This clonotype appeared a single time. Given a much more abundant clone one base away, this may be a read error. The chain joins TRBV2 to TRBJ1-5; D gene ambiguous. In germline, CDR1 is SNHLY, CDR2 FYNNEI. There are 12 residues in the CDR3. As DNA, the CDR3 is TGTGCCGGCAGTGAATTCCGTCAGCCCCAGCATTTT. Translating gives CAGSEFRQPQHF.

CDR3 residues: CASSPAAEGLVNYGYTF. CDR3 in DNA: TGTGCCAGCAGCCCGGCGGCGGAGGGGTTGGTGAACTATGGCTACACCTTC. The chain employs TRBV3-1 and TRBJ1-2; TRBD1 is a possible D gene (5 bases). With 4 bases removed from V and 2 bases from J, the gap between germline ends came to 20 bases. Germline values: CDR1 LGHDT, CDR2 YNNKEL (reference sequence). The CDR3 runs 17 residues.